A single sample is the source of the 15 T cell receptor beta chains below, sequenced in a study of tumor-infiltrating lymphocytes in oesophageal squamous cell carcinoma. TCRdb redid the calling of the PCR reads with MiXCR, one entry per CDR3 protein. The table has some 15,000 distinct CDR3 sequences, about 50% seen once. Source material: blood. These receptors were obtained from a male donor with esophageal squamous cell carcinoma.

As concerns this clonotype: This is likely a read error, given that the CDR3 carries no conserved phenylalanine or tryptophan at its end. No DNA is shown, since the ends of the CDR3 on it are uncertain; the CDR3 is the one TCRdb lists. This sequence joins TRBV7-3 and TRBJ2-7; no check of the table's D call, TRBD2, against the DNA was made. CDR1 is SGHTA, CDR2 FQGTGA, per germline. The CDR3 spans 9 amino acids, including both terminal residues. CDR3 residues: CASSLMKRA.

The chain couples TRBV12-3 or TRBV12-4 to TRBJ2-5; 10 nucleotides agree with TRBD1. The tail of the sequence fits TRBJ2-1 better, so the J call may be wrong. The CDR3 spans 17 residues. For the CDR3, the DNA is TGTGCCAGCAGTTACGGCGGGACAGGGGTGGGACCCAATGAGCAGTTCTTC. Translation: CASSYGGTGVGPNEQFF.

This chain links TRBV12-5 with TRBJ2-7; D gene ambiguous. The CDR3 is 12 residues long. Germline lookup yields CDR1 LGHNT and CDR2 FRNRAP. Trimming took 6 bases from V and 7 from J, leaving 13 bases between them. The CDR3 nucleotides are TGTGCTAGTGGACCTACCCCCAATGAGCAGTACTTC. Translation gives CASGPTPNEQYF.

The chain employs TRBV12-3 or TRBV12-4 and TRBJ1-5; D unresolved. The CDR3 length is 17 residues. The V and J ends lost 0 bases and 6 bases respectively, with 18 bases between them. This CDR3 is CASSLATGPQGSQPQHF. CDR3 bases: TGTGCCAGCAGTTTAGCCACTGGGCCTCAAGGTAGTCAGCCCCAGCATTTT.

The chain carries TRBV12-3 or TRBV12-4 and TRBJ2-5, with 14 bases lining up with TRBD2. The CDR3 totals 15 residues. Trimming took 4 bases from V and 11 from J; bases not matched to a gene: 9. The CDR3 coding sequence is TGTGCCAGCAGTTCGACTAGCGGGGGGGCCAGTGAGCAGTACTTC. This encodes CASSSTSGGASEQYF.

This clonotype has more than one count but fewer than ten. The chain combines TRBV7-3 with TRBJ1-5; no reliable D call. Per the germline V gene, CDR1 is SGHTA and CDR2 is FQGTGA. Trimming cost V 3 bases and J 0 bases, with 15 bases left between them. This CDR3 region has 17 residues. CDR3: CASSFLGLPYSNQPQHF. CDR3 in DNA: TGTGCCAGCAGCTTTCTTGGGCTCCCTTATAGCAATCAGCCCCAGCATTTT.

The rearrangement links TRBV7-6 to TRBJ2-7; the D is unclear. This CDR3 spans 13 amino acids. Germline V gene lookup returns CDR1 SGHVS and CDR2 FNYEAQ. The germline V and J ends were trimmed by 0 bases and 4 bases, with 7 bases remaining between them. The CDR3 bases are TGTGCCAGCAGCTTAGCTAGTAGGTACGAGCAGTACTTC. It is translated as CASSLASRYEQYF.

The table lists this clonotype with a few counts. The chain is built from TRBV7-2 and TRBJ2-7, with D perhaps being TRBD1 or TRBD2 (7 bases each). V lost 1 base and J lost 5, with 15 bases in between. CDR3 length: 15 residues. Germline-derived CDR1 and CDR2 are SGHTA and FQGNSA. As DNA, the CDR3 is TGTGCCAGCAGCTTAGTCTCCAGGGGGGGACACGAGCAGTACTTC. This gives the protein CASSLVSRGGHEQYF.

The chain has TRBV7-2 and TRBJ2-4; 9 bases map to TRBD2. The J call is in doubt because the DNA end fits TRBJ2-7 better. The germline V gene encodes CDR1 SGHTA and CDR2 FQGNSA. The CDR3 consists of 18 residues. The CDR3 DNA follows: TGTGCCAGCAGCTTAAGCGTGGCTAGCGGGACATGGAGCGACGAGCAGTACTTC. The encoded protein is CASSLSVASGTWSDEQYF.

This chain uses TRBV11-1 with TRBJ2-5; 9 bases are a match to TRBD2. The DNA end lines up better with TRBJ2-1; the J call may be wrong. The germline gives CDR1 SGHAT, CDR2 FQDESV (reference sequence). This CDR3 has 16 amino acids. CDR3 sequence: CASSLIPAGGYNEQFF. The CDR3 coding sequence is TGTGCCAGCAGCTTAATACCAGCGGGAGGTTACAATGAGCAGTTCTTC.

V usage is TRBV6-1 and J usage is TRBJ2-5; 9 nucleotides agree with TRBD1. J gave up 0 bases and V 6 bases, and 11 bases lay outside the gene matches. This CDR3 spans 17 amino acids. CDR1 and CDR2 (germline): MNHNS, SASEGT. CDR3 in DNA: TGTGCCAGCAGAATAAAAACAGGGGGCCGTGACCAAGAGACCCAGTACTTC. Translated: CASRIKTGGRDQETQYF.

V usage is TRBV7-2 and J usage is TRBJ2-1; D gene uncertain. V lost 1 base, J lost 9 bases, and 7 bases lay in between. Looked up from germline, CDR1 is SGHTA and CDR2 is FQGNSA. This CDR3 is 12 amino acids long. The CDR3 spells CASSLGVVEQFF. CDR3 in DNA: TGTGCCAGCAGCTTAGGAGTTGTTGAGCAGTTCTTC.

Comments on this clonotype: In this CDR3 the conserved last residue, phenylalanine or tryptophan, is missing, so a read error is likely. The DNA is omitted, as the CDR3 cannot be located on it reliably, and the CDR3 follows TCRdb's listing. This rearrangement joins TRBV6-8 to TRBJ2-5; the tabulated D call, TRBD1, remains unverified against the DNA. The length of the CDR3 is 17 amino acids, counting both ends. CDR1 and CDR2 (germline): MNHGY, SAAAGT. The CDR3 is CASSAGGSYNSPLHFGA.

By share, this clonotype counts as medium-sized (0.01 to 0.1%). V and J are TRBV7-8 and TRBJ2-5; 13 positions agree with TRBD2. V gave up 4 bases and J gave up 1 base; unmatched junction bases: 3. Germline values: CDR1 SGHVS, CDR2 FQNEAQ. CDR3 length equals 16 residues. As DNA, the CDR3 is TGTGCCAGCAGCTCCAGGACTAGCGGGAGCCAAGAGACCCAGTACTTC. As protein: CASSSRTSGSQETQYF.

CDR3 loop: CASSLMPDGPQYF. The DNA of the CDR3 is TGTGCCAGCAGCTTAATGCCCGATGGGCCCCAGTACTTC. This rearrangement joins TRBV7-2 to TRBJ2-3; no firm D call. The DNA end is more similar to TRBJ2-5, so the J call may be wrong. The CDR3 runs 13 residues. The V gene's germline CDR1 is SGHTA and CDR2 FQGNSA.